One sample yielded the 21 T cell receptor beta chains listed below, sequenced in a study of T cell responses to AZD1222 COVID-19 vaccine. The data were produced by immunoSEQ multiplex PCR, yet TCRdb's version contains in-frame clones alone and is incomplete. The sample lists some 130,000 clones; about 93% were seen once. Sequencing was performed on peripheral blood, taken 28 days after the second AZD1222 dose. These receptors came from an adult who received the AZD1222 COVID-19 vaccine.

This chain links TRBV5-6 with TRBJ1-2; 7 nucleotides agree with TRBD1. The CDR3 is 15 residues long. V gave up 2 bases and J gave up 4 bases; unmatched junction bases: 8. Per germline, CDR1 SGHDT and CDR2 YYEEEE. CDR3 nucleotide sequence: TGTGCCAGCAGCTTTATGGGACAGAAAGTCTATGGCTACACCTTC. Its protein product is CASSFMGQKVYGYTF.

The CDR3 nucleotides are TGCGCCAGCAGCCATGCCGGGTCGACCGGGGAGCTGTTTTTT. It encodes CASSHAGSTGELFF. The V and J genes are TRBV5-1 and TRBJ2-2, with D hard to call. The CDR3 is 14 amino acids. The germline V gene has CDR1 SGHRS and CDR2 YFSETQ. V was clipped by 4 bases and J by 5 bases, with 12 bases between them.

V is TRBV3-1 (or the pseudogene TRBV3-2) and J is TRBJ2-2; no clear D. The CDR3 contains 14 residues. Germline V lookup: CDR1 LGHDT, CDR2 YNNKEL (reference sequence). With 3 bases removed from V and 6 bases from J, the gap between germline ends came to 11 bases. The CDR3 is CASSHTIGSGELFF. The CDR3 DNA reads TGTGCCAGCAGCCACACCATCGGGTCCGGGGAGCTGTTTTTT.

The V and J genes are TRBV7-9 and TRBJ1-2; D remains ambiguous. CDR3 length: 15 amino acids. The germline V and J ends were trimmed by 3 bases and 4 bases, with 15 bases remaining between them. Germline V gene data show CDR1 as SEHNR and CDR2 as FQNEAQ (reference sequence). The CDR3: CASSLVATPLYGYTF. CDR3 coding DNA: TGTGCCAGCAGCTTGGTAGCGACACCGCTCTATGGCTACACCTTC.

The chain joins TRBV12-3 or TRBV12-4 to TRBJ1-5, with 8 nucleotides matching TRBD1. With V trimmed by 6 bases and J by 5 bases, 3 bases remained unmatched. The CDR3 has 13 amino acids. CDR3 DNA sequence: TGTGCCAGCAGCCGGACAGGGTATCAGCCCCAGCATTTT. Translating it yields CASSRTGYQPQHF.

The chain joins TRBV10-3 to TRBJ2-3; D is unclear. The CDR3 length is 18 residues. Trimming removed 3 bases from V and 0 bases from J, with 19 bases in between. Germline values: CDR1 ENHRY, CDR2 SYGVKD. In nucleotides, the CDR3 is TGTGCCATCAGTGAAAATCTAGGTGGGTCCGCTAGCACAGATACGCAGTATTTT. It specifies CAISENLGGSASTDTQYF.

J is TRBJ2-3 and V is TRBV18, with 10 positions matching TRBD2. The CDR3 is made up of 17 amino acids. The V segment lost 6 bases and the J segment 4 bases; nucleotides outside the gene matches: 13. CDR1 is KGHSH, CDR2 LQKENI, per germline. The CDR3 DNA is TGTGCCAGCTCCATAGACGAGCGGGGGGGCCTGGCAGATACGCAGTATTTT. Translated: CASSIDERGGLADTQYF.

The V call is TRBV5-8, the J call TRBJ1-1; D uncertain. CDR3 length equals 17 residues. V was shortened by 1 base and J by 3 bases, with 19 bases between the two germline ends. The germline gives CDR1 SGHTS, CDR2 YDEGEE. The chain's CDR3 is CASSLSGPVRWDTEAFF. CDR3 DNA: TGTGCCAGCAGCTTGTCTGGGCCGGTCAGGTGGGACACTGAAGCTTTCTTT. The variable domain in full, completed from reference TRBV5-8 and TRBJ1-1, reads EAGVTQSPTHLIKTRGQQATLRCSPISGHTSVYWYQQALGLGLQFLLWYDEGEERNRGNFPPRFSGRQFPNYSSELNVNALELEDSALYLCASSLSGPVRWDTEAFFGQGTRLTVV.

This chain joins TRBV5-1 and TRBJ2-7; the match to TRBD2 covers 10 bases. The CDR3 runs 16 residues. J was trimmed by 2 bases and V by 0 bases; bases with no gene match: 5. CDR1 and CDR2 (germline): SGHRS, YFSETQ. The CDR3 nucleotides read TGCGCCAGCAGCTTGGGCCTAGCGGGGGATACCTACGAGCAGTACTTC. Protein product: CASSLGLAGDTYEQYF.

CDR3 in amino acids: CASSQGGQGTDTQYF. DNA for the CDR3: TGCGCCAGCAGCCAAGGGGGACAGGGCACAGATACGCAGTATTTT. This chain joins TRBV4-1 and TRBJ2-3, with 8 bases fitting TRBD1. The trim removed 1 base at V and 1 base at J, leaving 1 base unmatched. The CDR3 is made up of 15 amino acids. In germline, CDR1 is MGHRA, CDR2 YSYEKL.

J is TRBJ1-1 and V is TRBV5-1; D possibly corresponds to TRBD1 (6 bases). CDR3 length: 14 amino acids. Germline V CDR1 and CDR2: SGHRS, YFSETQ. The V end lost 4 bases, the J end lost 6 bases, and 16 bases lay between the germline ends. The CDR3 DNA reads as TGCGCCAGCAGCCCGGGACAAGTCGGGGCTGAAGCTTTCTTT. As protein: CASSPGQVGAEAFF.

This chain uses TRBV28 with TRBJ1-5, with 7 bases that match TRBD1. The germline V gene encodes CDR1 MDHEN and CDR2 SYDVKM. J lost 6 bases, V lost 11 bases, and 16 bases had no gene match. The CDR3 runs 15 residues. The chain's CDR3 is CALGGSTGNRQPQHF. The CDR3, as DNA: TGTGCCCTAGGGGGGTCGACAGGGAATCGTCAGCCCCAGCATTTT.

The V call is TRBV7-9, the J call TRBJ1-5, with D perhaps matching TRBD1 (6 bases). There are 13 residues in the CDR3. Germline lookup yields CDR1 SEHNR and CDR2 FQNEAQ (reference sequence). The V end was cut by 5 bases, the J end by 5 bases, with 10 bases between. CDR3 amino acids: CASSLTGDQPQHF. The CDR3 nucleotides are TGTGCCAGCAGCCTGACAGGTGATCAGCCCCAGCATTTT.

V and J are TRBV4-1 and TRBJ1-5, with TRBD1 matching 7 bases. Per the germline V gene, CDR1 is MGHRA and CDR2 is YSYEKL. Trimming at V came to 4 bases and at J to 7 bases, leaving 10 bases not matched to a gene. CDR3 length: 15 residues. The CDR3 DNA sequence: TGCGCCAGCAGCCTAAGGACAGGCGGGGGACAGCCCCAGCATTTT. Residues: CASSLRTGGGQPQHF.

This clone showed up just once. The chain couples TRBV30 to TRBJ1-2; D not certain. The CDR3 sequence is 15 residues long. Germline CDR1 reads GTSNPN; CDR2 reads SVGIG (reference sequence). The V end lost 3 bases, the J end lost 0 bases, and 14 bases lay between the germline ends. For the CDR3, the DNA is TGTGCCTGGAGGAACGCGGCAGCTACTAACTATGGCTACACCTTC. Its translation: CAWRNAAATNYGYTF. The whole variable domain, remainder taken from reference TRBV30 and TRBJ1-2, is SQTIHQWPATLVQPVGSPLSLECTVEGTSNPNLYWYRQAAGRGLQLLFYSVGIGQISSEVPQNLSASRPQDRQFILSSKKLLLSDSGFYLCAWRNAAATNYGYTFGSGTRLTVV.

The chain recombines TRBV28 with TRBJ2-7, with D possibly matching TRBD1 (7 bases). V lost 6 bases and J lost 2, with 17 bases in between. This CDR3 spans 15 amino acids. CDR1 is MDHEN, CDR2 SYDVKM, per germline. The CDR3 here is CASSLYVRGAYEQYF. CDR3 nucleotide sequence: TGTGCCAGCAGCCTTTACGTCAGGGGGGCCTACGAGCAGTACTTC.

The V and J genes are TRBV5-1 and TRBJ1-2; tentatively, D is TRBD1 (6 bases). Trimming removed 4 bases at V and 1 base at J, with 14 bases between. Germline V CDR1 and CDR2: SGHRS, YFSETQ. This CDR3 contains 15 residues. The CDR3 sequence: CASSLTTGLNYGYTF. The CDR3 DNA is TGCGCCAGCAGCCTGACGACAGGACTTAACTATGGCTACACCTTC.

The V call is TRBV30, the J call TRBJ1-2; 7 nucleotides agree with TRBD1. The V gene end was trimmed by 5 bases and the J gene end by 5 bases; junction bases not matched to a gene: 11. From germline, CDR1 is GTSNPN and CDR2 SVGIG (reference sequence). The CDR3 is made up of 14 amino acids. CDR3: CAWGRGTASYGYTF. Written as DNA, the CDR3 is TGTGCCTGGGGCCGGGGGACAGCTAGTTATGGCTACACCTTC.

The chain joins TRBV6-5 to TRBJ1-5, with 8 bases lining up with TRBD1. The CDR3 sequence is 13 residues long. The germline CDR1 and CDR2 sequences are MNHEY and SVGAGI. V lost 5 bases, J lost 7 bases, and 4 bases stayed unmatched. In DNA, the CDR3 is TGTGCCAGCAGTACGACAGGGGCCCAGCCCCAGCATTTT. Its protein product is CASSTTGAQPQHF.

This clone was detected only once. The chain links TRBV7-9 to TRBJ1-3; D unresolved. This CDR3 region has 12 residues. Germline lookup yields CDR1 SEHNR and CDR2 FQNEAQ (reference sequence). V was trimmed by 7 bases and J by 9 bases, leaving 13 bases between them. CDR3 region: CASNPMRRTIYF. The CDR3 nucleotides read TGTGCCAGCAATCCGATGAGGCGCACCATATATTTT. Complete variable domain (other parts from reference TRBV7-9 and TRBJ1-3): DTGVSQNPRHKITKRGQNVTFRCDPISEHNRLYWYRQTLGQGPEFLTYFQNEAQLEKSRLLSDRFSAERPKGSFSTLEIQRTEQGDSAMYLCASNPMRRTIYFGEGSWLTVV.

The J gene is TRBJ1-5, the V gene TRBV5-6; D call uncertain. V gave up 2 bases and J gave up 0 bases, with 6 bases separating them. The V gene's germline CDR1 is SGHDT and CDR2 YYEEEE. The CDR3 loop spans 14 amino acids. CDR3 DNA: TGTGCCAGCAGCTTTAGTTATAGCAATCAGCCCCAGCATTTT. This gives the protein CASSFSYSNQPQHF.